These 32 T cell receptor beta chains were all obtained from the same sample, sequenced in a study of cytomegalovirus exposure and HLA in healthy donors. TCRdb's copy holds only in-frame clones and misses some; the assay was immunoSEQ multiplex PCR. The sample shows around 140,000 clones, around 86% of them seen only once. The source material was PBMCs. The receptor source for this set is a man aged 18 to 29 in good health and CMV-seropositive.

The rearrangement joins TRBV2 to TRBJ1-1; the D is unclear. The CDR3 runs 13 residues. Trimming took 4 bases from V and 1 from J, leaving 7 bases between them. The germline V gene encodes CDR1 SNHLY and CDR2 FYNNEI. CDR3 bases: TGTGCCAGCAGTGGAGGGAGGAACACTGAAGCTTTCTTT. Translation gives CASSGGRNTEAFF.

In this sample, this clone turned up once. It may be a read error: a sequence one base away is much more abundant. The V gene is TRBV7-8, the J gene TRBJ2-7; D may be TRBD2 (5 bases). V lost 5 bases to trimming and J lost 3 bases, with 8 bases between them. Per germline, CDR1 SGHVS and CDR2 FQNEAQ. CDR3 length: 12 residues. CDR3 protein: CASSPRGYEQYF. The CDR3 nucleotides are TGTGCCAGCAGCCCCCGGGGCTACGAGCAGTACTTC.

The CDR3 DNA is TGTGCCAGCAGCTTAGGACAGGGGGCAGTATATGGCTACACCTTC. Translated, it gives CASSLGQGAVYGYTF. This chain connects TRBV11-2 to TRBJ1-2, with 10 positions matching TRBD1. Trimming took 1 base from V and 5 from J; bases not matched to a gene: 4. Germline V gives CDR1 SGHAT, CDR2 FQNNGV. CDR3 length: 15 residues.

This chain uses TRBV29-1 with TRBJ1-1, with a weak D call TRBD1 (5 bases). The ends were cut back, 7 bases at V and 4 bases at J, with 16 bases in the middle. This CDR3 is built from 13 residues. The germline V gene has CDR1 SQVTM and CDR2 ANQGSEA. CDR3 DNA sequence: TGCAGCGCTAGAGGACAAAGGACCACTGAAGCTTTCTTT. It yields the protein CSARGQRTTEAFF. Using reference TRBV29-1 and TRBJ1-1 for the parts outside the CDR3, the full variable domain is SAVISQKPSRDICQRGTSLTIQCQVDSQVTMMFWYRQQPGQSLTLIATANQGSEATYESGFVIDKFPISRPNLTFSTLTVSNMSPEDSSIYLCSARGQRTTEAFFGQGTRLTVV.

V is TRBV7-9 and J is TRBJ2-7; perhaps TRBD1 as D (7 bases). CDR1 and CDR2 from the germline V gene are SEHNR and FQNEAQ (reference sequence). CDR3 length equals 15 residues. V was cut by 7 bases and J by 0 bases, with 16 bases left in between. The CDR3 sequence: CASTPGQGGSYEQYF. In DNA, the CDR3 is TGTGCCAGCACCCCCGGGCAGGGGGGCTCCTACGAGCAGTACTTC.

This rearrangement joins TRBV27 to TRBJ2-1; 8 bases line up with TRBD1. Unmatched junction bases numbered 9, after V lost 5 bases and J lost 6 bases. The CDR3 has 15 amino acids. The V gene's germline CDR1 is MNHEY and CDR2 SMNVEV (reference sequence). In nucleotides, the CDR3 is TGTGCCAGCAGTATCTCGAGGACAGGGCGCAATGAGCAGTTCTTC. This codes for CASSISRTGRNEQFF.

V gene TRBV13 combines with J gene TRBJ2-2; tentatively, D is TRBD2 (7 bases). V lost 3 bases, J lost 0 bases, and 8 bases lay in between. The CDR3 spans 15 residues. Per the germline V gene, CDR1 is PRHDT and CDR2 is FYEKMQ (reference sequence). CDR3 DNA sequence: TGTGCCAGCAGCTTCGGGGGGCCGAACACCGGGGAGCTGTTTTTT. Amino acid sequence: CASSFGGPNTGELFF.

The V gene is TRBV29-1, the J gene TRBJ1-3; 8 bases match TRBD1. Germline lookup yields CDR1 SQVTM and CDR2 ANQGSEA. The CDR3 totals 14 residues. Unmatched junction bases numbered 7, after V lost 5 bases and J lost 4 bases. The CDR3 DNA reads TGCAGCGTTTCCGGACAGGGTGGGGGAAACACCATATATTTT. Protein product: CSVSGQGGGNTIYF.

The genes are TRBV11-3 and TRBJ1-1, with TRBD1 matching over 7 bases. CDR1 SGHNT and CDR2 YENEEA come from the germline V gene. V was pared by 4 bases and J by 0 bases, with 5 bases of the junction left unmatched. The CDR3 contains 15 residues. CDR3 protein: CASSSRTGMNTEAFF. CDR3 sequence (DNA): TGTGCCAGCAGCTCCCGGACAGGCATGAACACTGAAGCTTTCTTT. The whole variable domain, filled in from reference TRBV11-3 and TRBJ1-1, reads EAGVVQSPRYKIIEKKQPVAFWCNPISGHNTLYWYLQNLGQGPELLIRYENEEAVDDSQLPKDRFSAERLKGVDSTLKIQPAELGDSAVYLCASSSRTGMNTEAFFGQGTRLTVV.

This clone has only one observation. This chain joins TRBV29-1 and TRBJ1-2; a possible D gene is TRBD1 (5 bases). This CDR3 comprises 12 residues. V was pared by 6 bases and J by 4 bases, with 12 bases between. Per the germline V gene, CDR1 is SQVTM and CDR2 is ANQGSEA. The CDR3 loop is CSVNRQTYGYTF. The CDR3 DNA reads as TGCAGCGTAAATCGACAGACCTATGGCTACACCTTC.

The chain employs TRBV6-1 and TRBJ1-5, with TRBD1 matching 8 bases. Germline lookup yields CDR1 MNHNS and CDR2 SASEGT. With 5 bases clipped from V and 7 bases from J, the junction kept 10 bases outside the gene matches. CDR3 size: 15 residues. The CDR3 sequence: CASSPQGARRQPQHF. The CDR3 region has the DNA TGTGCCAGCAGTCCCCAGGGGGCGCGACGACAGCCCCAGCATTTT.

The V call is TRBV2, the J call TRBJ2-3, with D perhaps matching TRBD1 (6 bases). The V gene's germline CDR1 is SNHLY and CDR2 FYNNEI. The CDR3 consists of 14 residues. Trimming took off 2 bases at V and 2 bases at J, with 8 bases between the two ends. Here the CDR3 reads CASSEQGHTDTQYF. CDR3 coding DNA: TGTGCCAGCAGTGAACAGGGACACACAGATACGCAGTATTTT.

J is TRBJ2-7 and V is TRBV27, with 10 bases that match TRBD1. After removal of 5 bases from V and 3 bases from J, the junction contained 1 base not matched to a gene. CDR3 length equals 13 residues. The germline gives CDR1 MNHEY, CDR2 SMNVEV (reference sequence). CDR3 sequence: CASSRDRGYEQYF. The CDR3 region has the DNA TGTGCCAGCAGTCGGGACAGGGGCTACGAGCAGTACTTC.

V and J are TRBV5-6 and TRBJ1-1, with D maybe TRBD1 (6 bases). The CDR3 consists of 15 residues. Looked up from germline, CDR1 is SGHDT and CDR2 is YYEEEE. The V end lost 2 bases, the J end lost 1 base, and 12 bases lay between the germline ends. CDR3 coding DNA: TGTGCCAGCAGCTTCCGGGGACATTCGAACACTGAAGCTTTCTTT. It yields the protein CASSFRGHSNTEAFF.

This clone was seen a single time. The rearrangement uses TRBV18 and TRBJ1-4; no definite D call. Germline CDR1 is KGHSH and CDR2 is LQKENI. The germline V and J ends were trimmed by 5 bases and 4 bases, with 17 bases remaining between them. CDR3 length: 16 amino acids. In DNA, the CDR3 is TGTGCCAGCTCAGCCCTCTCTCCGGGGATTAATGAAAAACTGTTTTTT. Translation: CASSALSPGINEKLFF.

The chain uses TRBV4-2 and TRBJ2-5; 7 positions agree with TRBD2. Germline CDR1 reads LGHNA; CDR2 reads YNFKEQ. The CDR3 length is 14 residues. The V segment lost 2 bases and the J segment 5 bases; nucleotides outside the gene matches: 5. The CDR3 is CASSQSGGGETQYF. CDR3 nucleotide sequence: TGTGCCAGCAGCCAATCGGGAGGAGGGGAGACCCAGTACTTC.

CDR3 sequence: CASSSQGVQSAQYF. The CDR3 region has the DNA TGTGCCAGCAGCTCACAGGGGGTTCAGTCGGCCCAGTACTTC. The chain employs TRBV5-5 and TRBJ2-5, with 8 positions matching TRBD1. The CDR3 consists of 14 residues. With 3 bases clipped from V and 9 bases from J, the junction kept 10 bases outside the gene matches. Germline values: CDR1 SGHKS, CDR2 YYEKEE (reference sequence).

Written as DNA, the CDR3 is TGTGCCAGCAGTTTTTCAGGGGCCTCCTACGAGCAGTACTTC. As protein: CASSFSGASYEQYF. V is TRBV27 and J is TRBJ2-7, with D perhaps TRBD1 (6 bases). The length of the CDR3 is 14 residues. The germline CDR1 and CDR2 sequences are MNHEY and SMNVEV (reference sequence). V lost 3 bases to trimming and J lost 0 bases, with 9 bases between them.

The chain carries TRBV19 and TRBJ2-7, with a weak D call TRBD1 (6 bases). This CDR3 is 12 amino acids long. CDR1 and CDR2 (germline): LNHDA, SQIVND (reference sequence). Trimming took 5 bases from V and 7 from J, leaving 12 bases between them. The CDR3 spells CASSEQGREQYF. DNA of the CDR3: TGTGCCAGTAGTGAACAGGGAAGAGAGCAGTACTTC.

The V and J genes are TRBV5-5 and TRBJ2-7; TRBD1 matches 7 bases. Per the germline V gene, CDR1 is SGHKS and CDR2 is YYEKEE (reference sequence). Trimming took 4 bases from V and 0 from J; bases not matched to a gene: 7. This CDR3 has 15 residues. The CDR3 loop reads CASSRAGQVSYEQYF. CDR3 bases: TGTGCCAGCAGCCGTGCCGGACAGGTCTCCTACGAGCAGTACTTC. The whole variable domain, remainder taken from reference TRBV5-5 and TRBJ2-7, is DAGVTQSPTHLIKTRGQQVTLRCSPISGHKSVSWYQQVLGQGPQFIFQYYEKEERGRGNFPDRFSARQFPNYSSELNVNALLLGDSALYLCASSRAGQVSYEQYFGPGTRLTVT.

The rearrangement joins TRBV11-3 to TRBJ1-2, with unresolved D. The germline CDR1 and CDR2 sequences are SGHNT and YENEEA. The V gene lost 2 bases and the J gene lost 2 bases, with 9 bases spanning the gap. This CDR3 has 14 residues. CDR3 coding DNA: TGTGCCAGCAGCTTATCCGCGGGAAACTATGGCTACACCTTC. It specifies CASSLSAGNYGYTF.

The gene calls are TRBV5-1 and TRBJ2-6; 8 bases align to TRBD1. The trim removed 3 bases at V and 4 bases at J, leaving 3 bases unmatched. Germline CDR1 is SGHRS and CDR2 is YFSETQ. The length of the CDR3 is 15 residues. The CDR3 DNA sequence: TGCGCCAGCAGCTCACAGGGGGACGGGGCCAACGTCCTGACTTTC. Protein product: CASSSQGDGANVLTF.

The J gene is TRBJ2-7, the V gene TRBV29-1; D gene unclear. Germline V CDR1 and CDR2: SQVTM, ANQGSEA. The CDR3 sequence is 13 residues long. The V and J ends lost 6 bases and 1 base respectively, with 13 bases between them. The CDR3 is CSVTSGYSYEQYF. The CDR3, as DNA: TGCAGCGTGACATCAGGATATTCCTACGAGCAGTACTTC.

This chain links TRBV27 with TRBJ1-6, with TRBD1 matching 11 bases. The CDR3 extends over 15 amino acids. The J segment lost 12 bases and the V segment lost 6 bases, leaving 10 bases of the junction unmatched. Germline V CDR1 and CDR2: MNHEY, SMNVEV (reference sequence). CDR3 nucleotides: TGTGCCAGCAGCTCAATCGGGACAGGGGGTGAACCCCTCCACTTT. This translates into CASSSIGTGGEPLHF.

Only one count was recorded for this clone. The CDR3 nucleotides are TGTGCCAGCAGTTACGACAGGAAATCCTACGAGCAGTACTTC. It is translated as CASSYDRKSYEQYF. The chain joins TRBV6-5 to TRBJ2-7; the D gene is possibly TRBD1 (6 bases). Germline-derived CDR1 and CDR2 are MNHEY and SVGAGI. The CDR3 has 14 amino acids. V lost 2 bases and J lost 1, with 9 bases in between.

The rearrangement joins TRBV6-5 to TRBJ1-3; D is ambiguous. The germline V gene encodes CDR1 MNHEY and CDR2 SVGAGI. This CDR3 has 15 residues. Trimming took off 5 bases at V and 4 bases at J, with 15 bases between the two ends. CDR3 residues: CASSRGRDGGNTIYF. The CDR3 nucleotides read TGTGCCAGCAGTCGTGGCCGTGACGGGGGAAACACCATATATTTT.

The CDR3 DNA reads as TGTGCCATGAAGACTAGCGGGGGGTACACAGATACGCAGTATTTT. As protein: CAMKTSGGYTDTQYF. The rearrangement uses TRBV7-9 and TRBJ2-3; 13 nucleotides align to TRBD2. The germline CDR1 and CDR2 sequences are SEHNR and FQNEAQ (reference sequence). The CDR3 is 15 amino acids. Unmatched junction bases numbered 6, after V lost 10 bases and J lost 2 bases.

The rearrangement links TRBV27 to TRBJ2-7, with D possibly matching TRBD1 (6 bases). This CDR3 has 13 amino acids. Trimming took off 8 bases at V and 4 bases at J, with 15 bases between the two ends. CDR1 MNHEY and CDR2 SMNVEV come from the germline V gene (reference sequence). This CDR3 is CASRTGNPYEQYF. CDR3 DNA sequence: TGTGCCAGCCGAACAGGGAATCCATACGAGCAGTACTTC.

The chain joins TRBV2 to TRBJ2-2, with TRBD2 matching over 7 bases. The CDR3 sequence is 16 residues long. The germline V gene has CDR1 SNHLY and CDR2 FYNNEI. Trimming took 7 bases from V and 6 from J; bases not matched to a gene: 14. CDR3 sequence reads: CASKFREGSAAGELFF. In DNA form, the CDR3 reads TGTGCCAGCAAGTTTAGGGAGGGGTCGGCGGCCGGGGAGCTGTTTTTT.

This clone has only a few counts. The chain is built from TRBV29-1 and TRBJ2-1; TRBD2 matches at 10 bases. The length of the CDR3 is 15 residues. The germline CDR1 and CDR2 sequences are SQVTM and ANQGSEA. J was trimmed by 4 bases and V by 6 bases; bases with no gene match: 9. The CDR3 spells CSVTAGGRQYNEQFF. In DNA, the CDR3 is TGCAGCGTAACAGCGGGGGGGCGTCAATACAATGAGCAGTTCTTC.

The chain couples TRBV27 to TRBJ2-7; TRBD1 might be the D (5 bases). V shed 6 bases and J shed 0 bases, with 18 bases lying between them. CDR1 and CDR2 from the germline V gene are MNHEY and SMNVEV (reference sequence). CDR3 size: 16 residues. Written as DNA, the CDR3 is TGTGCCAGCAGGCCAGCCACAGGTCAGGGCTCCTACGAGCAGTACTTC. Its translation: CASRPATGQGSYEQYF.

The chain uses TRBV10-3 and TRBJ2-3; D perhaps matches TRBD2 (6 bases). CDR1 is ENHRY and CDR2 is SYGVKD in the germline V gene. The V gene lost 0 bases and the J gene lost 0 bases, with 16 bases spanning the gap. This CDR3 is built from 18 residues. The CDR3 protein is CAISESNAGLSSTDTQYF. The CDR3 DNA sequence: TGTGCCATCAGTGAGTCGAACGCGGGGTTGTCCAGCACAGATACGCAGTATTTT.